A selection of T cell receptor beta chains follows, all from one sample in a study of blood T cell repertoires in COVID-19. Assay used: immunoSEQ multiplex PCR; TCRdb lists only in-frame clones, some missing. The sample consists of 200,000 to 250,000 clones, approximately 86% of them appearing once. The material sequenced was PBMCs or T cells enriched from blood (not recorded which). These receptors all stem from a young woman with acute COVID-19. Each CDR3 is given with its conserved first and last residue. D genes are given only for firm matches. The size entry is marked missing in some rows and otherwise reads once, few, many or a size class.

v_call	clone_size	j_call	d_call	cdr3_nt	cdr3_aa
TRBV18	-	TRBJ2-5	-	TGTGCCAGCTCACCGAGAAGCCAAGAGAGTCAGACCCAGTACTTC	CASSPRSQESQTQYF
TRBV2	-	TRBJ2-7	-	TGTGCCAGCAGTGAAGGGGCAGCCTACGAGCAGTACTTC	CASSEGAAYEQYF
TRBV5-1	few	TRBJ2-7	-	TGCGCCAGCAGCTTGTCCCCAGGCTACGAGCAGTACTTC	CASSLSPGYEQYF
TRBV7-6	-	TRBJ1-1	-	TGTGCCAGCAGTTCCAAGACCAGGATTGAAGCTTTCTTT	CASSSKTRIEAFF
TRBV2	-	TRBJ2-5	-	TGTGCCAGCAGTGATGATCGGGGGTTGGAGACCCAGTACTTC	CASSDDRGLETQYF
TRBV4-3	-	TRBJ2-4	-	TGCGCCAGCAGCCAAGAACAGTTAGCCAAAAACATTCAGTACTTC	CASSQEQLAKNIQYF
TRBV27	-	TRBJ1-1	-	TGTGCCAGCAGTCGACGGCACACAGGGAATCGGAACACTGAAGCTTTCTTT	CASSRRHTGNRNTEAFF
TRBV15	-	TRBJ1-3	-	TGTGCCACCAGCAGAGATAGAAGCTCCCCGAACACCATATATTTT	CATSRDRSSPNTIYF
TRBV2	-	TRBJ2-3	-	TGTGCCGGTTACAGGGTTAGGACAGATACGCAGTATTTT	CAGYRVRTDTQYF
TRBV3-1/TRBV3-2	few	TRBJ1-1	-	TGTGCCAGCAGCCTTCGGAACACTGAAGCTTTCTTT	CASSLRNTEAFF
TRBV10-3	few	TRBJ1-1	-	TGTGCCATCAGTGAGTCGAGGGTCAGGGGCCGGAACACTGAAGCTTTCTTT	CAISESRVRGRNTEAFF
TRBV7-2	few	TRBJ1-1	-	TGTGCCAGCAGCTGGGGCCGAGGGAACACTGAAGCTTTCTTT	CASSWGRGNTEAFF
TRBV3-1/TRBV3-2	-	TRBJ1-1	-	TGTGCCAGCAGCCAAGATCGGGGAGTATCGACTGAAGCTTTCTTT	CASSQDRGVSTEAFF
TRBV6-5	-	TRBJ1-2	-	TGTGCCAGCAGTTACTCTACAGCTAACTATGGCTACACCTTC	CASSYSTANYGYTF
TRBV9	once	TRBJ1-3	-	TGTGCCAGCAGCGTAGTGGGGGGCTCTGGAAACACCATATATTTT	CASSVVGGSGNTIYF
TRBV7-9	-	TRBJ1-4	TRBD1	TGTGCCAGCAGCTTAGCGGATGGGACAGGGGGGGAAAAACTGTTTTTT	CASSLADGTGGEKLFF
TRBV18	once	TRBJ1-2	TRBD1	TGTGCCAGCTCACCACCTTCTGCGGCGGGACAGATTGGCTACACCTTC	CASSPPSAAGQIGYTF
TRBV4-1	-	TRBJ1-2	-	TGCGCCAGCAGCCAAGATGACGGGATGGGGGGCTATGGCTACACCTTC	CASSQDDGMGGYGYTF
TRBV19	-	TRBJ1-5	TRBD1	TGTGCCAGTAGTTGGACAGGGTTTCGCAATCAGCCCCAGCATTTT	CASSWTGFRNQPQHF
TRBV7-8	-	TRBJ1-1	-	TGTGCCAGCAGCTTGATGGGCCAGGACACTGAAGCTTTCTTT	CASSLMGQDTEAFF
TRBV14	-	TRBJ1-1	-	TGTGCCAGCAGCCAAGATCATAACACTGAAGCTTTCTTT	CASSQDHNTEAFF
TRBV28	-	TRBJ2-2	-	TGTGCCAGCAGTTCCCCCGACACCGGGGAGCTGTTTTTT	CASSSPDTGELFF
TRBV6-2/TRBV6-3	-	TRBJ2-1	-	TGTGCCAGCAGTTACCAGAGCGGGGAGCAGTTCTTC	CASSYQSGEQFF
TRBV27	-	TRBJ1-5	-	TGTGCCAGCAGTTTAGGGGAGGGTCAGCCCCAGCATTTT	CASSLGEGQPQHF
TRBV3-1/TRBV3-2	-	TRBJ1-4	TRBD1	TGTGCCAGCAGCCAAGGACAGGGTACGCCGGGGGAAAAACTGTTTTTT	CASSQGQGTPGEKLFF
TRBV29-1	once	TRBJ2-1	-	TGCAGCGTCCGACAGGGGAGGGATGAGCAGTTCTTC	CSVRQGRDEQFF
TRBV18	-	TRBJ1-2	TRBD1	TGTGCCAGCTCATCGACAGGGAGTGGCTACACCTTC	CASSSTGSGYTF
TRBV4-3	-	TRBJ2-5	TRBD2	TGCGCCAGCAGCCAGTTGCGGGGGGCGGGGGGTGAGACCCAGTACTTC	CASSQLRGAGGETQYF
TRBV6-5	-	TRBJ1-6	-	TGTGCCAGCAGCCGTGGCCCAAATTCACCCCTCCACTTT	CASSRGPNSPLHF
TRBV18	-	TRBJ2-7	-	TGTGCCAGCTCACACACGAGGGAGTACGAGCAGTACTTC	CASSHTREYEQYF
TRBV7-9	few	TRBJ1-2	-	TGTGCCAGCAGCGCGAGGTCGGGGGACTATGGCTACACCTTC	CASSARSGDYGYTF
TRBV5-1	once	TRBJ2-1	TRBD2	TGCGCCAGCAGCTCGGGTGAGCGGGGGGTAGACAATGAGCAGTTCTTC	CASSSGERGVDNEQFF
TRBV7-9	-	TRBJ1-1	-	TGTGCCAGCAGCTCATACACACCAACTGAAGCTTTCTTT	CASSSYTPTEAFF
TRBV18	-	TRBJ1-1	TRBD1	TGTGCCAGCTCACCAAACTATGGACAGGGCGCGAACACTGAAGCTTTCTTT	CASSPNYGQGANTEAFF
TRBV5-1	-	TRBJ1-4	-	TGCGCCAGCAGCTTGGCGGACGGACAAACTAATGAAAAACTGTTTTTT	CASSLADGQTNEKLFF
TRBV4-1	-	TRBJ2-2	-	TGCGCCAGCAGCCAAGGGGTCGGGGCGAACACCGGGGAGCTGTTTTTT	CASSQGVGANTGELFF
TRBV30	-	TRBJ1-6	TRBD1	TGTGCCTGGAGTGTCCACGGGACAGGGAGTTCACCCCTCCACTTT	CAWSVHGTGSSPLHF
TRBV5-1	-	TRBJ2-1	-	TGCGCCAGCAGCTTGGAGCAGGGAAGAAAGTTCTTC	CASSLEQGRKFF
TRBV27	-	TRBJ1-1	TRBD1	TGTGCCAGCAGTTCAAACAGGGGAAGGGCTGAAGCTTTCTTT	CASSSNRGRAEAFF